Listed here are 4 T cell receptor beta chains from one sample, sequenced in a study of CD8+CD57+ T cells in acquired aplastic anemia. Genomic DNA acted as the template from which TCR beta VDJ combination and CDR3 sequence profiling were carried out. MiXCR, applied by TCRdb to the reads, yields one record per CDR3 protein. The data show 120,000 or so distinct CDR3 sequences, 48% seen once. The sample comprised sorted CD4+, CD8+, or CD8+CD57+ T cells (not recorded which) from PBMCs. These receptors originate from a human donor in good health, serving as a control.

In this sample, this clonotype turned up many times. The chain employs TRBV5-7 and TRBJ2-7, with 7 positions matching TRBD1. TRBV5-7 has ORF status, its function being uncertain. This CDR3 contains 17 residues. With 0 bases clipped from V and 5 bases from J, the junction kept 14 bases outside the gene matches. The CDR3 nucleotides are TGTGCCAGCAGCTTGGATTCCCGGCCAGGGGGTTTGCACGAGCAGTACTTC. Protein sequence: CASSLDSRPGGLHEQYF.

V and J are TRBV27 and TRBJ1-1, with D perhaps TRBD1 (6 bases). Trimming removed 7 bases from V and 11 bases from J, with 29 bases in between. The CDR3 is 16 residues long. Germline CDR1 and CDR2: MNHEY and SMNVEV (reference sequence). The CDR3 bases are TGTGCCAGCACCCTAAAGGGGGGCACGGGAACCCTAGGCGCTTTCTTT. This sequence encodes CASTLKGGTGTLGAFF.

This clonotype was found many times. V gene TRBV20-1 combines with J gene TRBJ1-2; TRBD1 matches 7 bases. Germline V CDR1 and CDR2: DFQATT, SNEGSKA (reference sequence). The CDR3 loop spans 14 amino acids. V lost 6 bases and J lost 4; bases outside the gene matches: 11. The DNA for the CDR3 is TGCAGTGCGCCTCAGACAGGGTTCACCTATGGCTACACCTTC. The encoded protein is CSAPQTGFTYGYTF.

J is TRBJ2-7 and V is TRBV5-1; D uncertain. There are 15 residues in the CDR3. Trimming took 0 bases from V and 1 from J, leaving 11 bases between them. Germline V lookup: CDR1 SGHRS, CDR2 YFSETQ. In nucleotides, the CDR3 is TGCGCCAGCAGCTTGGCCCAAGGAACATCCTACGAGCAGTACTTC. This gives the protein CASSLAQGTSYEQYF.